This T cell receptor beta chain came from a study of shared clonotypes between healthy human individuals. Replicate PCRs for sorted subsets used 200 to 250 ng DNA; this equaled about 30,000 T cell genomes. The table came from immunoSEQ multiplex PCR; TCRdb's copy has only in-frame clones and leaves some out. The profile covers about 2.5 million clones, with around 90% appearing a single time and around 0.38% taken by the ten largest. On this clone: Other DNA sequences in the same sample also yield this CDR3.

This CDR3 comprises 14 residues. J gave up 1 base and V 4 bases, and 0 bases lay outside the gene matches. CDR1 and CDR2 (germline): LGHNA, YSLEER. V gene TRBV4-3 combines with J gene TRBJ2-3; 9 bases are a match to TRBD2. The sequencing sample was made of naive CD4+ T cells from PBMCs. This sample's subset: CD45RA+ positively selected. This TCR was sampled from a man aged 18 to 30 in good health. Some clones in this sample may be carry-over from other donors' samples. The CDR3 is CASSRGRGTDTQYF. The CDR3 nucleotides are TGCGCCAGCAGCCGCGGGAGGGGCACAGATACGCAGTATTTT.